These T cell receptor beta chains were read from a single sample in a study of long-term antiretroviral therapy in people with HIV. Measured with immunoSEQ multiplex PCR; TCRdb has only the in-frame clones, and not every one. The sample lists 25,000 to 35,000 clones; roughly 96% were seen once. The material sequenced was unsorted PBMCs, taken roughly 6.2 years after starting antiretroviral therapy. The receptor source for this set is a man under 40 with HIV. CDR3s include the opening cysteine and the closing phenylalanine or tryptophan. Each record gives: V gene, D gene, J gene, clone size, CDR3 protein, CDR3 DNA. The D gene is left open where the match is weak. Where a row states a size, it is once, few, many or the class of an expanded clone; other rows omit it.

v_call: TRBV30
d_call: -
j_call: TRBJ2-7
clone_size: -
cdr3_aa: CALDSGHEQYF
cdr3_nt: TGTGCCCTGGACTCTGGGCACGAGCAGTACTTC

v_call: TRBV18
d_call: TRBD1
j_call: TRBJ2-5
clone_size: -
cdr3_aa: CASSRGQGLALETQYF
cdr3_nt: TGTGCCAGCTCAAGAGGACAGGGGCTAGCCTTGGAGACCCAGTACTTC

v_call: TRBV9
d_call: TRBD2
j_call: TRBJ2-3
clone_size: -
cdr3_aa: CASSVDTGLATDTQYF
cdr3_nt: TGTGCCAGCAGCGTAGACACGGGACTAGCCACAGATACGCAGTATTTT

v_call: TRBV6-5
d_call: TRBD2
j_call: TRBJ2-5
clone_size: -
cdr3_aa: CASRSGGRETQYF
cdr3_nt: TGTGCCAGCAGGAGCGGGGGTCGAGAGACCCAGTACTTC

v_call: TRBV5-4
d_call: -
j_call: TRBJ2-1
clone_size: -
cdr3_aa: CASSSPTGTSSYNEQFF
cdr3_nt: TGTGCCAGCAGTTCTCCGACGGGGACGAGCTCCTACAATGAGCAGTTCTTC

v_call: TRBV7-9
d_call: TRBD1
j_call: TRBJ2-2
clone_size: -
cdr3_aa: CASSLAWTGTGGTGELFF
cdr3_nt: TGTGCCAGCAGCTTAGCTTGGACCGGGACAGGGGGCACCGGGGAGCTGTTTTTT

v_call: TRBV9
d_call: TRBD2
j_call: TRBJ2-3
clone_size: -
cdr3_aa: CASTPPFGLAGGCTDTQYF
cdr3_nt: TGTGCCAGCACCCCCCCCTTCGGACTAGCGGGAGGGTGCACAGATACGCAGTATTTT

v_call: TRBV5-5
d_call: TRBD2
j_call: TRBJ2-7
clone_size: -
cdr3_aa: CASSLVAGIYEQYF
cdr3_nt: TGTGCCAGCAGCTTAGTAGCGGGGATCTACGAGCAGTACTTC

v_call: TRBV28
d_call: -
j_call: TRBJ2-1
clone_size: -
cdr3_aa: CASRPPGYEQFF
cdr3_nt: TGTGCCAGCAGGCCGCCCGGGTATGAGCAGTTCTTC

v_call: TRBV9
d_call: -
j_call: TRBJ1-2
clone_size: -
cdr3_aa: CASSVAESNYGYTF
cdr3_nt: TGTGCCAGCAGCGTAGCGGAATCTAACTATGGCTACACCTTC

v_call: TRBV5-1
d_call: -
j_call: TRBJ1-4
clone_size: -
cdr3_aa: CASRRTLTNEKLFF
cdr3_nt: TGCGCCAGCAGACGGACACTAACTAATGAAAAACTGTTTTTT

v_call: TRBV6-8
d_call: -
j_call: TRBJ1-1
clone_size: once
cdr3_aa: CASRPPWYTEAFF
cdr3_nt: TGTGCCAGCAGGCCTCCTTGGTACACTGAAGCTTTCTTT

v_call: TRBV4-2
d_call: -
j_call: TRBJ1-4
clone_size: -
cdr3_aa: CASSPNGLKLFF
cdr3_nt: TGTGCCAGCAGCCCTAATGGGCTAAAACTGTTTTTT

v_call: TRBV5-4
d_call: TRBD1
j_call: TRBJ1-2
clone_size: -
cdr3_aa: CASSLDRGNYGYTF
cdr3_nt: TGTGCCAGCAGCCTGGACAGGGGGAACTATGGCTACACCTTC

v_call: TRBV19
d_call: TRBD1
j_call: TRBJ1-6
clone_size: -
cdr3_aa: CASSKRQGGSNSPLHF
cdr3_nt: TGTGCCAGTAGTAAGAGACAGGGTGGTTCTAATTCACCCCTCCACTTT

v_call: TRBV18
d_call: -
j_call: TRBJ1-1
clone_size: -
cdr3_aa: CASSWAGLNTEAFF
cdr3_nt: TGTGCCAGCTCCTGGGCAGGGCTGAACACTGAAGCTTTCTTT

v_call: TRBV4-2
d_call: TRBD1
j_call: TRBJ1-2
clone_size: -
cdr3_aa: CASSQEATGDYGYTF
cdr3_nt: TGTGCCAGCAGCCAAGAGGCAACAGGGGACTATGGCTACACCTTC

v_call: TRBV27
d_call: -
j_call: TRBJ2-3
clone_size: few
cdr3_aa: CASSFWGRGADTQYF
cdr3_nt: TGTGCCAGCAGTTTTTGGGGCAGGGGCGCAGATACGCAGTATTTT

v_call: TRBV4-2
d_call: -
j_call: TRBJ2-1
clone_size: -
cdr3_aa: CASSQGGDYNEQFF
cdr3_nt: TGTGCCAGCAGCCAAGGTGGAGACTACAATGAGCAGTTCTTC

v_call: TRBV29-1
d_call: -
j_call: TRBJ1-1
clone_size: -
cdr3_aa: CSVWHTEAFF
cdr3_nt: TGCAGCGTTTGGCACACTGAAGCTTTCTTT

v_call: TRBV7-2
d_call: TRBD1
j_call: TRBJ2-1
clone_size: -
cdr3_aa: CASSLGDRAYNEQFF
cdr3_nt: TGTGCCAGCAGCTTAGGGGACAGGGCCTACAATGAGCAGTTCTTC

v_call: TRBV18
d_call: -
j_call: TRBJ1-4
clone_size: -
cdr3_aa: CASSPPREKLFF
cdr3_nt: TGTGCCAGCTCACCCCCTCGAGAAAAACTGTTTTTT

v_call: TRBV6-4
d_call: -
j_call: TRBJ2-1
clone_size: -
cdr3_aa: CASSDSGGDPSNEQFF
cdr3_nt: TGTGCCAGCAGTGACTCCGGGGGAGACCCGTCAAATGAGCAGTTCTTC

v_call: TRBV2
d_call: -
j_call: TRBJ1-6
clone_size: -
cdr3_aa: CASSEGAGHNSPLHF
cdr3_nt: TGTGCCAGCAGTGAAGGGGCGGGACATAATTCACCCCTCCACTTT

v_call: TRBV4-3
d_call: TRBD2
j_call: TRBJ2-5
clone_size: once
cdr3_aa: CASSQDRGLAGDETQYF
cdr3_nt: TGCGCCAGCAGCCAAGATCGGGGACTAGCGGGAGATGAGACCCAGTACTTC

v_call: TRBV6-5
d_call: -
j_call: TRBJ1-4
clone_size: -
cdr3_aa: CASSYSRGGLEKLFF
cdr3_nt: TGTGCCAGCAGTTACTCTCGGGGAGGCTTGGAAAAACTGTTTTTT

v_call: TRBV27
d_call: -
j_call: TRBJ1-6
clone_size: -
cdr3_aa: CASSFGDSSPLHF
cdr3_nt: TGTGCCAGTTCCTTTGGCGACAGTTCACCCCTCCACTTT

v_call: TRBV10-3
d_call: -
j_call: TRBJ1-2
clone_size: -
cdr3_aa: CAIAQTGSRERGYTF
cdr3_nt: TGTGCCATCGCCCAGACAGGTTCGCGTGAACGGGGCTACACCTTC

v_call: TRBV5-4
d_call: -
j_call: TRBJ2-7
clone_size: -
cdr3_aa: CASSGGTDYEQYF
cdr3_nt: TGTGCCAGCAGCGGCGGGACAGACTACGAGCAGTACTTC

v_call: TRBV27
d_call: -
j_call: TRBJ1-2
clone_size: -
cdr3_aa: CASSFGGALYGYTF
cdr3_nt: TGTGCCAGCAGTTTCGGGGGCGCCCTTTATGGCTACACCTTC

v_call: TRBV2
d_call: TRBD2
j_call: TRBJ2-1
clone_size: -
cdr3_aa: CASSERAGGTNEQFF
cdr3_nt: TGTGCCAGCAGTGAACGCGCGGGGGGGACAAATGAGCAGTTCTTC

v_call: TRBV18
d_call: -
j_call: TRBJ2-3
clone_size: -
cdr3_aa: CASSPRRSPDTQYF
cdr3_nt: TGTGCCAGCTCACCACGGAGATCCCCAGATACGCAGTATTTT

v_call: TRBV5-4
d_call: -
j_call: TRBJ2-3
clone_size: -
cdr3_aa: CASSYRTDTQYF
cdr3_nt: TGTGCCAGCAGCTATCGCACAGATACGCAGTATTTT

v_call: TRBV6-1
d_call: TRBD2
j_call: TRBJ2-5
clone_size: -
cdr3_aa: CAGSGGTQETQYF
cdr3_nt: TGTGCCGGTAGCGGGGGGACCCAAGAGACCCAGTACTTC

v_call: TRBV5-1
d_call: TRBD2
j_call: TRBJ2-5
clone_size: -
cdr3_aa: CASSLSPSGGYQETQYF
cdr3_nt: TGCGCCAGCAGCTTGTCTCCCAGCGGGGGGTACCAAGAGACCCAGTACTTC

v_call: TRBV2
d_call: TRBD2
j_call: TRBJ2-2
clone_size: once
cdr3_aa: CASRGGGFTGELFF
cdr3_nt: TGTGCCAGCAGGGGCGGGGGATTTACCGGGGAGCTGTTTTTT

v_call: TRBV19
d_call: TRBD2
j_call: TRBJ2-7
clone_size: -
cdr3_aa: CASSTSGTSGRINEQYF
cdr3_nt: TGTGCCAGTAGCACCTCCGGGACTAGCGGGAGGATCAACGAGCAGTACTTC

v_call: TRBV7-2
d_call: -
j_call: TRBJ2-3
clone_size: -
cdr3_aa: CASSLEQGDTQYF
cdr3_nt: TGTGCCAGCAGCTTAGAACAGGGAGATACGCAGTATTTT

v_call: TRBV30
d_call: TRBD1
j_call: TRBJ2-1
clone_size: -
cdr3_aa: CAWGDRANEQFF
cdr3_nt: TGTGCCTGGGGGGACAGGGCCAATGAGCAGTTCTTC

v_call: TRBV5-6
d_call: -
j_call: TRBJ1-3
clone_size: once
cdr3_aa: CASSLGGPGNTIYF
cdr3_nt: TGTGCCAGCAGCTTGGGGGGACCTGGAAACACCATATATTTT

v_call: TRBV27
d_call: -
j_call: TRBJ2-3
clone_size: once
cdr3_aa: CASSFRGDTQYF
cdr3_nt: TGTGCCAGCAGTTTCCGTGGAGATACGCAGTATTTT

v_call: TRBV27
d_call: -
j_call: TRBJ2-7
clone_size: -
cdr3_aa: CASSFRDGPEQYF
cdr3_nt: TGTGCCAGCAGTTTTCGGGACGGCCCCGAGCAGTACTTC

v_call: TRBV11-3
d_call: -
j_call: TRBJ1-2
clone_size: -
cdr3_aa: CASSSSTASRYGYTF
cdr3_nt: TGTGCCAGCAGCTCCTCGACAGCCTCCCGCTATGGCTACACCTTC

v_call: TRBV27
d_call: -
j_call: TRBJ2-3
clone_size: -
cdr3_aa: CASTWGLATADTQYF
cdr3_nt: TGTGCCAGCACCTGGGGTTTGGCCACCGCAGATACGCAGTATTTT

v_call: TRBV5-6
d_call: -
j_call: TRBJ1-4
clone_size: -
cdr3_aa: CASSLVATNEKLFF
cdr3_nt: TGTGCCAGCAGCTTGGTCGCAACTAATGAAAAACTGTTTTTT

v_call: TRBV19
d_call: -
j_call: TRBJ1-1
clone_size: -
cdr3_aa: CASSLDPGRREAFF
cdr3_nt: TGTGCCAGTAGTTTGGATCCGGGACGTCGTGAAGCTTTCTTT

v_call: TRBV9
d_call: TRBD2
j_call: TRBJ2-1
clone_size: -
cdr3_aa: CASTLAGGAYNEQFF
cdr3_nt: TGTGCCAGCACCTTAGCGGGAGGAGCCTACAATGAGCAGTTCTTC